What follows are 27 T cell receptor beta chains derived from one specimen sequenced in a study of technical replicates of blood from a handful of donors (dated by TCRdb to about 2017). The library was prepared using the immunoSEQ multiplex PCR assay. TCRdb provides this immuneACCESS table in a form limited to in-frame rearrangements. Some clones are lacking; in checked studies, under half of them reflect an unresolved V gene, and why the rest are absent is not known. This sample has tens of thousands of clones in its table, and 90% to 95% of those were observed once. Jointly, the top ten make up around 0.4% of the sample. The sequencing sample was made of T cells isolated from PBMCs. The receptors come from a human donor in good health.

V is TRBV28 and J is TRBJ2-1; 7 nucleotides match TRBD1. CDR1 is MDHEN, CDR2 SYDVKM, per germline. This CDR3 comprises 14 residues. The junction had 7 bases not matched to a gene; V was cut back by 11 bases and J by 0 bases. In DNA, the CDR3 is TGTGCCGTGCACAGGGGTCCCTCCTACAATGAGCAGTTCTTC. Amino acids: CAVHRGPSYNEQFF.

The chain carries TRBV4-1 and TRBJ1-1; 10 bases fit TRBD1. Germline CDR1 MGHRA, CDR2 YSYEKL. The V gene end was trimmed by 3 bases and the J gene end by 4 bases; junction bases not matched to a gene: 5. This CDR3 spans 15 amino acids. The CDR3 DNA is TGCGCCAGCAGCCAGGGGACAGGGGCGGGCACTGAAGCTTTCTTT. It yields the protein CASSQGTGAGTEAFF.

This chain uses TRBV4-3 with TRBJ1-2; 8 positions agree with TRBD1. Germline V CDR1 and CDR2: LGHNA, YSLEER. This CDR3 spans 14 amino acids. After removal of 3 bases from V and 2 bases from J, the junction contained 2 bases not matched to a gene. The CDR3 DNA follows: TGCGCCAGCAGCCATTGGACAGGGAACTATGGCTACACCTTC. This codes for CASSHWTGNYGYTF.

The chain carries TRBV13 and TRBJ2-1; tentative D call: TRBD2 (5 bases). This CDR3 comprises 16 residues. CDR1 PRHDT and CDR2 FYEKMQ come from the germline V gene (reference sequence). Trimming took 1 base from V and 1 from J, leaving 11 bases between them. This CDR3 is CASSLVGEGSYNEQFF. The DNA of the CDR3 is TGTGCCAGCAGCTTAGTAGGAGAGGGTTCCTACAATGAGCAGTTCTTC.

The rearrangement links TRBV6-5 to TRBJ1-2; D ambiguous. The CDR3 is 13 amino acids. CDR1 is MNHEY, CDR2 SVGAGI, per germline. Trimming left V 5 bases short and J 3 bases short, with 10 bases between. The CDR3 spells CASSPVSHYGYTF. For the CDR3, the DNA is TGTGCCAGCAGTCCCGTCAGTCACTATGGCTACACCTTC.

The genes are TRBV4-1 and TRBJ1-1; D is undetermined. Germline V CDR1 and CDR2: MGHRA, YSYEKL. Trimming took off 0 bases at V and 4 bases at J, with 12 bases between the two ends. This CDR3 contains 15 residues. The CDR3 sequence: CASSQDPGIGTEAFF. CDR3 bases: TGCGCCAGCAGCCAAGATCCCGGGATCGGCACTGAAGCTTTCTTT.

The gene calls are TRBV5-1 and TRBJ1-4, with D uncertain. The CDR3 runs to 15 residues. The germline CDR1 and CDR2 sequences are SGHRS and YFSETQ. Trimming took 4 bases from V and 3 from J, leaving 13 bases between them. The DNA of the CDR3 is TGCGCCAGCAGCAGAAGAGAGTTTCCTAATGAAAAACTGTTTTTT. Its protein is CASSRREFPNEKLFF.

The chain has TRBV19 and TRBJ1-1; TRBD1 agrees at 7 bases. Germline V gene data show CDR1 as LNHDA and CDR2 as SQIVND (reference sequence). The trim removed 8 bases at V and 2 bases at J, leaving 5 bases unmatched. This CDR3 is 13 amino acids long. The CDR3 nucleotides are TGTGCCAGTCATCAGGGGGGCAACACTGAAGCTTTCTTT. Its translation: CASHQGGNTEAFF.

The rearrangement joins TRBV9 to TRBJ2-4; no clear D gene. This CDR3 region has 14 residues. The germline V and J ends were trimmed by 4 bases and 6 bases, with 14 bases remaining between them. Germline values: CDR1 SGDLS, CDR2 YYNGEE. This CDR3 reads CASSPGEGGNIQYF. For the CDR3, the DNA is TGTGCCAGCAGCCCCGGAGAAGGTGGAAACATTCAGTACTTC.

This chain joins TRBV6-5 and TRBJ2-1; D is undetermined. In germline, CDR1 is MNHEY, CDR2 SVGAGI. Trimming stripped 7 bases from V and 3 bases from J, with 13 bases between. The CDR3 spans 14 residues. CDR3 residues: CASTVSPFYNEQFF. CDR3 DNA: TGTGCCAGCACGGTGAGCCCTTTCTACAATGAGCAGTTCTTC.

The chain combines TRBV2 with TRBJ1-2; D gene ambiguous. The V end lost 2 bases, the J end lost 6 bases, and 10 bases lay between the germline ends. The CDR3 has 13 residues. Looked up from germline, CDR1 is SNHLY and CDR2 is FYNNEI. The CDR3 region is CASSERSSHGYTF. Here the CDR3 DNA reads TGTGCCAGCAGTGAACGGTCAAGCCATGGCTACACCTTC.

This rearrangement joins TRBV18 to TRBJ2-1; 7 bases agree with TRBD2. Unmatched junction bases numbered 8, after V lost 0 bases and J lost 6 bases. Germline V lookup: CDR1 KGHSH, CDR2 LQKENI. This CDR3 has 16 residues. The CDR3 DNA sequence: TGTGCCAGCTCACCACCCGAGCGGGGTCTCCCCAATGAGCAGTTCTTC. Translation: CASSPPERGLPNEQFF.

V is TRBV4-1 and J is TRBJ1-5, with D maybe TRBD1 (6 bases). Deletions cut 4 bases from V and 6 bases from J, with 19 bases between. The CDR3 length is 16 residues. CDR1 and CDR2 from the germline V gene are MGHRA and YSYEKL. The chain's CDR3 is CASSPRAGDYGQPQHF. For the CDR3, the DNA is TGCGCCAGCAGCCCCCGAGCAGGGGATTACGGTCAGCCCCAGCATTTT.

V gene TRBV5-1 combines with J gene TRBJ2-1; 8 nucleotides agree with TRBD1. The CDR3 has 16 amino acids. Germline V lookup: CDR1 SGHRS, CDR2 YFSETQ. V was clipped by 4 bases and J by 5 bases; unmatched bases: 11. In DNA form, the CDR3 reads TGCGCCAGCAGCGAGGACAGGGTAGGTGGTGACAATGAGCAGTTCTTC. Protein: CASSEDRVGGDNEQFF.

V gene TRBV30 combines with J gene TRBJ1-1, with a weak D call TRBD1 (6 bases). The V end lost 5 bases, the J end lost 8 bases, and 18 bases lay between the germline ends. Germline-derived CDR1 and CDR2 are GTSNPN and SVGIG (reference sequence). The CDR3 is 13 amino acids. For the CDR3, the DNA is TGTGCCTGGGGCAAGAATTCCGGGACAGAAGCTTTCTTT. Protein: CAWGKNSGTEAFF.

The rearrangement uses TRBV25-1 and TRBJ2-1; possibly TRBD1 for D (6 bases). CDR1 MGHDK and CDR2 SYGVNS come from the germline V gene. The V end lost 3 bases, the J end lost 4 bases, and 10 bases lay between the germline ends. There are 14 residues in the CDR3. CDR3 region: CASSDRGNYNEQFF. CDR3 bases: TGTGCCAGCAGTGATAGGGGGAATTACAATGAGCAGTTCTTC.

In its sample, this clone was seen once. The CDR3 here is CASSRPGLAGDYEQYF. The CDR3 DNA reads TGTGCCAGCAGCCGCCCGGGACTAGCGGGAGATTACGAGCAGTACTTC. The chain recombines TRBV7-9 with TRBJ2-7; 14 bases line up with TRBD2. CDR1 SEHNR and CDR2 FQNEAQ come from the germline V gene (reference sequence). Trimming cost V 5 bases and J 4 bases; bases outside gene matches: 7. The CDR3 totals 16 residues. The full variable domain, with the rest looked up from reference TRBV7-9 and TRBJ2-7, is DTGVSQNPRHKITKRGQNVTFRCDPISEHNRLYWYRQTLGQGPEFLTYFQNEAQLEKSRLLSDRFSAERPKGSFSTLEIQRTEQGDSAMYLCASSRPGLAGDYEQYFGPGTRLTVT.

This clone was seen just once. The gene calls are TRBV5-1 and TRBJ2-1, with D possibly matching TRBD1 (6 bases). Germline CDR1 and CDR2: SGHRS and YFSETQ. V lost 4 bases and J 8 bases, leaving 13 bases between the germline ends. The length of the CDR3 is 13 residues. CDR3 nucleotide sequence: TGCGCCAGCAGCCAGACAGGTCCAGATGAGCAGTTCTTC. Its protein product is CASSQTGPDEQFF.

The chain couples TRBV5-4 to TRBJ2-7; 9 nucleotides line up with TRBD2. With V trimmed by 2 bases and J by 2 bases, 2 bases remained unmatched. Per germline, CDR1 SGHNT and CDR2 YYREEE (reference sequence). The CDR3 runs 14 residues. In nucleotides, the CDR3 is TGTGCCAGCAGCTTTTCTAGCGGGACCTACGAGCAGTACTTC. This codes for CASSFSSGTYEQYF.

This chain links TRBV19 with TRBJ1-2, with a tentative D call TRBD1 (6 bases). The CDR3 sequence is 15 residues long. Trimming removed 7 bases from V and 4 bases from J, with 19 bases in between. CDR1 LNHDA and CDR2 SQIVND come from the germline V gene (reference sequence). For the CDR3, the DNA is TGTGCCAGTAAGAGGACTTGGGACACCGTCTATGGCTACACCTTC. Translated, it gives CASKRTWDTVYGYTF.

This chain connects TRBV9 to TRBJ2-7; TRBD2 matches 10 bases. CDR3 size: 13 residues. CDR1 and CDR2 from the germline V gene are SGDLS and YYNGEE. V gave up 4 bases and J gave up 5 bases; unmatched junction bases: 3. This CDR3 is CASSIGTSDEQYF. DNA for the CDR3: TGTGCCAGCAGCATCGGGACTAGCGACGAGCAGTACTTC.

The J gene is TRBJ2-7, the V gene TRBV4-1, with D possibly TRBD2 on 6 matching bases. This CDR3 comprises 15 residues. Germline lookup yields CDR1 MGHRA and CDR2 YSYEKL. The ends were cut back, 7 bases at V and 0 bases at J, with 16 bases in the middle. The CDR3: CASTQKREASYEQYF. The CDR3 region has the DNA TGCGCCAGCACCCAGAAGAGGGAGGCCTCCTACGAGCAGTACTTC.

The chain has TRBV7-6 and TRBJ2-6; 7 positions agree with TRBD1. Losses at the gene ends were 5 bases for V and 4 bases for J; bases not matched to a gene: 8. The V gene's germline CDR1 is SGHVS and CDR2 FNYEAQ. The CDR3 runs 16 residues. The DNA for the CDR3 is TGTGCCAGCAGCCAATTACAGGGGACGGGGGCCAACGTCCTGACTTTC. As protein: CASSQLQGTGANVLTF.

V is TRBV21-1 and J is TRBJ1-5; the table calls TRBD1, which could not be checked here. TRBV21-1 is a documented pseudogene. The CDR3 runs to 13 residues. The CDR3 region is CASSKEQCQPQHF. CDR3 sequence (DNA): TGTGCCAGCAGCAAAGAACAGTGTCAGCCCCAGCATTTT.

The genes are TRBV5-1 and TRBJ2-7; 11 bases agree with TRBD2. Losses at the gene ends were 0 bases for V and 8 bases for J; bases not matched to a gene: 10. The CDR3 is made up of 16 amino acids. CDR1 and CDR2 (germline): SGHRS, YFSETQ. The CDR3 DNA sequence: TGCGCCAGCAGCTTGGAACTAGCGGGAGACCTTACGCAGCAGTACTTC. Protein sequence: CASSLELAGDLTQQYF.

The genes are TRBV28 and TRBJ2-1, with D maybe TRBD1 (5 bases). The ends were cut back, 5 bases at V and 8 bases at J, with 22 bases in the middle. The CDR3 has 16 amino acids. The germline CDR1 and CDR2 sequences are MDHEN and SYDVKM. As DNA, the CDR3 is TGTGCCAGCAGTACGAATGGGATACAGGACGGCGATGAGCAGTTCTTC. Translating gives CASSTNGIQDGDEQFF.

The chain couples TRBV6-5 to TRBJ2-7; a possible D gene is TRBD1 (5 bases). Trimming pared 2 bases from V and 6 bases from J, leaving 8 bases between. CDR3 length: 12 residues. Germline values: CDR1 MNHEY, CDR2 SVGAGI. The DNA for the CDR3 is TGTGCCAGCAGTTACGGGGCTTCCGAGCAGTACTTC. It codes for CASSYGASEQYF.